The clone carrying this T cell receptor beta chain was observed a few times. Its antigen remains unknown. Sequencing libraries for TCR beta were prepared with iRepertoire HTBI primers and Arm-PCR of CDR3 regions. TCRdb re-called the multiplex PCR reads through MiXCR, storing one row per CDR3 protein. Of approximately 310,000 distinct CDR3 sequences in the sample, 15% to 20% were seen once. Time point specified: newly diagnosed GD, antithyroid drugs for less than 3 months. Generation of the TCR library employed RNA extracted from PBMCs. The germline CDR1 and CDR2 sequences are GTSNPN and SVGIG (reference sequence). Trimming took 7 bases from V and 2 from J; bases not matched to a gene: 11. The CDR3 has 14 amino acids. The data stem from a study of regulatory T cells in long-lasting Graves disease. Study-wide results and caveats: Graves' patients with persistent disease showed TCR diversity lower than patients newly diagnosed. TRBV28, TRBJ1-2 and TRBJ2-5 were favored in persistent disease. Not thyroid tissue but only peripheral blood was studied.

Material: peripheral blood mononuclear cells (PBMCs), obtained at new diagnosis, from a patient treated with antithyroid drugs. This receptor was identified in a female donor with Graves disease. The V and J genes are TRBV30 and TRBJ2-7; 7 bases are shared with TRBD1. The CDR3 DNA is TGTGCCTCCGACGACAGGGAATCCACCTACGAGCAGTACTTC. This codes for CASDDRESTYEQYF.